The entry that follows covers one T cell receptor beta chain sequence. The target antigen is unknown. This entry belongs to a study of T cells in Graves' hyperthyroidism and ophthalmopathy. Study-level points and caveats: Blood shared most expanded thyroid clonotypes above 0.001.

The source material, RNA transcripts, was used to amplify TCR beta CDR3 regions. Using the HTBI primer set, a first-round RT-PCR was run on the TCR CDR3. One entry per CDR3 protein, called by TCRdb with MiXCR from the multiplex PCR reads. The sample has about 520,000 distinct CDR3 sequences; roughly 25% are singletons. Reasons for excluding patients were uncontrolled infection, other autoimmune disease, pregnancy or lactation. The CDR3 consists of 15 residues. V shed 1 base and J shed 4 bases, with 13 bases lying between them. Germline V gives CDR1 SNHLY, CDR2 FYNNEI. The sequenced material came from blood. V is TRBV2 and J is TRBJ2-5; D remains unclear. The receptor comes from a woman aged 25-40 years with Graves' ophthalmopathy. The CDR3 coding sequence is TGTGCCAGCAGTGAAGGGACGGGTTTGGGAGAGACCCAGTACTTC. Encoded protein: CASSEGTGLGETQYF.